This TCR beta chain is from a study of PD-1 blockade in mismatch repair-deficient tumors. Per germline, CDR1 ENHRY and CDR2 SYGVKD. CDR3 length equals 12 residues. Study-wide findings and caveats: Rapid post-treatment expansion, then contraction, generally preceding radiologic response, marked tumor-resident clones.

Profiled with immunoSEQ multiplex PCR; TCRdb holds only in-frame clones, not every one. This sample has 45,000 to 55,000 clones, with about 84% found just once. With respect to this clone: What it recognizes is unknown.

This sequence was found in an adult with mismatch repair-deficient cancer. This chain connects TRBV10-3 to TRBJ1-1; tentative D call: TRBD1 (5 bases). The sequenced sample was peripheral blood, obtained roughly 21 weeks after starting pembrolizumab. CDR3 nucleotides: TGTGCTCACTCTGGGGGGGGCACTGAAGCTTTCTTT. Translation gives CAHSGGGTEAFF.